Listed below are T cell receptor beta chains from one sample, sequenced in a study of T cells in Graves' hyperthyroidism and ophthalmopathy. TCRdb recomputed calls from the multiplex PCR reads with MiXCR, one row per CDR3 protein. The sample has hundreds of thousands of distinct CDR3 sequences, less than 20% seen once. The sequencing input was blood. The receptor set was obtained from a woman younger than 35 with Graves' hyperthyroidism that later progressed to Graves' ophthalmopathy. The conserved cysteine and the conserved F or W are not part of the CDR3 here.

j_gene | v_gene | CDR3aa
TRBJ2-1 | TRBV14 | ASSQDRAGGSSYNEQF
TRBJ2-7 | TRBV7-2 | ASSWDRGSYEQY
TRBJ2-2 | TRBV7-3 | ASSPQAPIGGELF
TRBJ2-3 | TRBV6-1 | ASSPRTSASTDTQY
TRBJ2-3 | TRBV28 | ASSSPGTAVTDTQY
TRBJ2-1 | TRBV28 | ASRQGLVSYNEQF
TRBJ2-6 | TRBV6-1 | ASTGLGAGGANVLT
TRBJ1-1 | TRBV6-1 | ASSRAINTEAF
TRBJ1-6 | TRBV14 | ASSPTGTDNSPLH
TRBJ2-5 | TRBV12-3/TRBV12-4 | ASQVTTSAETQY
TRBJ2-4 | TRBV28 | ASSPLSWTEDNAKNIQY
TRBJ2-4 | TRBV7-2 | ASSRTSGGGNIQY
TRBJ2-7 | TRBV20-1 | SARPGTRDYEQY
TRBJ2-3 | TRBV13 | ASGWTSGSTDTQY
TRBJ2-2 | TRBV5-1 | ASTGTSAPTGELF
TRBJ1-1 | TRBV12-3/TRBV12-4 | ASSPDGMLSGAF
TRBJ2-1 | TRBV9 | ASSVAERYYNEQF
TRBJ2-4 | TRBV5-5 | ASSQGGIQY
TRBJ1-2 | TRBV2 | ASPGTGDYGYT
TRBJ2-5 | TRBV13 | ASSPRSREETQY
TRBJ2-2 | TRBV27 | ASSLWPEDGELF
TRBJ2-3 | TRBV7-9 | ASSLRGLALAHTDTQY
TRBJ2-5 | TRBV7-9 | ASSVRSQETQY
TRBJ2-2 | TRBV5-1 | ASSLVAGPTGELF
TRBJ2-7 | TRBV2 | ASSTPDRDLYEQY
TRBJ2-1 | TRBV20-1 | SAGTGYSNEQF
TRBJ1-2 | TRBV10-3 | AIGQGSYGYT
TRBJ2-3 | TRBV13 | ASSLGSSSDTQY